This T cell receptor beta chain was profiled in a study of HIV-infected children after antiretroviral therapy interruption. A 3' RACE protocol on RNA, with unique molecular identifiers, produced the TCR library. TCRdb re-called the 3' RACE reads through MiXCR, storing one row per CDR3 protein. This table has fewer than 100,000 distinct CDR3 sequences, 5.5% to 8.5% appearing once. The sample's treatment: PENTA 11 planned treatment interruption arm or continuous ART arm. At least 24 weeks of at least three-drug ART, in children 2 to 15 years. This clonotype was observed many times. The CDR3 totals 15 residues. The germline V gene encodes CDR1 KGHSH and CDR2 LQKENI. J was trimmed by 9 bases and V by 0 bases; bases with no gene match: 6.

This chain connects TRBV18 to TRBJ2-1; 9 positions agree with TRBD2. This TCR was sampled from a pool of human donors with HIV. The sample was CD45RA+ CD4+ T cells from PBMCs, pooled from several time points, taken from a donor given antiretroviral therapy, either interrupted or continuous. Subset defined: naive CD4+ CD45RA+ CD45RO- T cells. As DNA, the CDR3 is TGTGCCAGCTCACCACCGCAGCTAGCGGGGTCTGAGCAGTTCTTC. Its translation is CASSPPQLAGSEQFF.